The 25 T cell receptor beta chains below were found in one sample sequenced in a study of cytomegalovirus exposure and HLA in healthy donors. Assay: immunoSEQ multiplex PCR; the TCRdb copy retains only in-frame clones and omits some. The data show approximately 200,000 clones, roughly 77% seen once. Sequencing used PBMCs. The receptors stem from a woman in her 30s in good health and CMV-seronegative.

The sample holds a few counts of this clone. CDR3 nucleotides: TGCGCCAGCAGCCAAGAAACGGAACTAGCGGGAATGGAGACCCAGTACTTC. It translates to CASSQETELAGMETQYF. This chain uses TRBV4-1 with TRBJ2-5; the match to TRBD2 covers 10 bases. The CDR3 is made up of 17 amino acids. Germline V gene data show CDR1 as MGHRA and CDR2 as YSYEKL. V lost 0 bases to trimming and J lost 5 bases; unmatched junction nucleotides: 9.

The chain employs TRBV4-1 and TRBJ1-3, with 8 bases aligning to TRBD1. Per the germline V gene, CDR1 is MGHRA and CDR2 is YSYEKL. V was clipped by 1 base and J by 4 bases; unmatched bases: 9. The CDR3 runs 17 residues. The CDR3 loop is CASSQGTGQFSGNTIYF. The DNA of the CDR3 is TGCGCCAGCAGCCAAGGGACAGGGCAGTTTTCGGGAAACACCATATATTTT.

This chain connects TRBV9 to TRBJ2-7; D gene uncertain. CDR3 length equals 12 residues. Germline V gene data show CDR1 as SGDLS and CDR2 as YYNGEE. V was clipped by 3 bases and J by 4 bases, with 8 bases between them. The CDR3, as DNA: TGTGCCAGCAGCGGATTTAGTTACGAGCAGTACTTC. Its protein is CASSGFSYEQYF.

The chain employs TRBV7-3 and TRBJ2-1; 9 positions agree with TRBD2. J gave up 2 bases and V 5 bases, and 7 bases lay outside the gene matches. CDR1 and CDR2 from the germline V gene are SGHTA and FQGTGA. The CDR3 covers 16 residues. The CDR3 here is CASSLSGGPTYNEQFF. The CDR3 DNA reads as TGTGCCAGCAGCCTCAGCGGGGGGCCTACCTACAATGAGCAGTTCTTC.

V and J are TRBV4-2 and TRBJ2-5; perhaps TRBD2 as D (5 bases). V was shortened by 0 bases and J by 5 bases, with 13 bases between the two germline ends. The V gene's germline CDR1 is LGHNA and CDR2 YNFKEQ. This CDR3 has 15 amino acids. CDR3 DNA sequence: TGTGCCAGCAGCCAAGAGGACTCCCAAGGGGAGACCCAGTACTTC. It encodes CASSQEDSQGETQYF.

J is TRBJ1-2 and V is TRBV19; tentative D call: TRBD1 (6 bases). V dropped 1 base and J dropped 7 bases, with 16 bases sitting between them. Germline assignment: CDR1 LNHDA and CDR2 SQIVND (reference sequence). The CDR3 has 15 amino acids. This CDR3 reads CASSIATDRRSGYTF. The CDR3 region has the DNA TGTGCCAGTAGTATAGCCACGGACAGAAGGTCTGGCTACACCTTC.

For the CDR3, the DNA is TGTGCCAGCAGTCCCCTCGGGGGTAGGGACACTGAAGCTTTCTTT. Its translation: CASSPLGGRDTEAFF. The genes are TRBV28 and TRBJ1-1; the D gene is possibly TRBD1 (5 bases). From germline, CDR1 is MDHEN and CDR2 SYDVKM. This CDR3 is 15 amino acids long. The V gene lost 5 bases and the J gene lost 3 bases, with 16 bases spanning the gap. The variable domain in full, with the rest retrieved from reference TRBV28 and TRBJ1-1, is DVKVTQSSRYLVKRTGEKVFLECVQDMDHENMFWYRQDPGLGLRLIYFSYDVKMKEKGDIPEGYSVSREKKERFSLILESASTNQTSMYLCASSPLGGRDTEAFFGQGTRLTVV.

Note on this clone: This same CDR3 is encoded by further DNA sequences in the sample. The rearrangement uses TRBV2 and TRBJ1-4; 7 bases line up with TRBD1. The germline CDR1 and CDR2 sequences are SNHLY and FYNNEI. The ends lost 5 bases at V and 2 bases at J; junction bases unmatched: 2. The CDR3 is made up of 14 amino acids. Written as DNA, the CDR3 is TGTGCCAGCAGTCTACAGGGGACTAATGAAAAACTGTTTTTT. Translating gives CASSLQGTNEKLFF.

This clone was observed once. The DNA of the CDR3 is TGTGCCAGCAGCACCGACAGATCTCAGCCCCAGCATTTT. It codes for CASSTDRSQPQHF. The rearrangement joins TRBV5-5 to TRBJ1-5, with D tentatively TRBD1 (5 bases). This CDR3 comprises 13 residues. Per the germline V gene, CDR1 is SGHKS and CDR2 is YYEKEE (reference sequence). With 4 bases removed from V and 6 bases from J, the gap between germline ends came to 11 bases.

This rearrangement joins TRBV9 to TRBJ2-5; 10 bases line up with TRBD2. CDR3 length: 16 residues. Germline values: CDR1 SGDLS, CDR2 YYNGEE. The V gene end was trimmed by 0 bases and the J gene end by 2 bases; junction bases not matched to a gene: 4. The CDR3 loop is CASSVAVLAGQETQYF. The CDR3 bases are TGTGCCAGCAGCGTAGCGGTACTAGCGGGACAAGAGACCCAGTACTTC.

J is TRBJ1-3 and V is TRBV15; TRBD1 agrees at 7 bases. There are 15 residues in the CDR3. With V trimmed by 2 bases and J by 3 bases, 4 bases remained unmatched. Germline CDR1 reads LNHNV; CDR2 reads YYDKDF (reference sequence). For the CDR3, the DNA is TGTGCCACCAGCAGACCTGACAGGGTTGGAAACACCATATATTTT. Translating it yields CATSRPDRVGNTIYF. Filled out from reference TRBV15 and TRBJ1-3, the complete variable domain reads DAMVIQNPRYQVTQFGKPVTLSCSQTLNHNVMYWYQQKSSQAPKLLFHYYDKDFNNEADTPDNFQSRRPNTSFCFLDIRSPGLGDTAMYLCATSRPDRVGNTIYFGEGSWLTVV.

V is TRBV4-1 and J is TRBJ2-7; TRBD2 matches 7 bases. The CDR3 covers 15 residues. The V gene end was trimmed by 5 bases and the J gene end by 0 bases; junction bases not matched to a gene: 7. Germline CDR1 reads MGHRA; CDR2 reads YSYEKL. The CDR3: CASSVAGDLSYEQYF. DNA for the CDR3: TGCGCCAGCAGCGTCGCGGGGGACCTCTCCTACGAGCAGTACTTC.

This clone was seen more than once but under ten times. This rearrangement joins TRBV9 to TRBJ2-7, with 8 bases lining up with TRBD1. V shed 1 base and J 4 bases; nucleotides not matched to a gene: 7. Germline V gene sequence: CDR1 SGDLS, CDR2 YYNGEE. CDR3 length: 15 residues. The CDR3 sequence: CASSVRQGAVYEQYF. The CDR3 region has the DNA TGTGCCAGCAGCGTACGGCAGGGGGCGGTTTACGAGCAGTACTTC.

This sequence joins TRBV5-1 and TRBJ2-3; a weak D match, TRBD2 (6 bases). V lost 6 bases and J 13 bases, leaving 21 bases between the germline ends. CDR3 size: 13 residues. Germline V gives CDR1 SGHRS, CDR2 YFSETQ. The CDR3 nucleotides are TGCGCCAGCAAACTGGCGGGGCCTGAGATGGAGTATTTT. Protein: CASKLAGPEMEYF.

In its sample, this clone was seen a few times. The chain links TRBV15 to TRBJ2-2; a possible D gene is TRBD1 (6 bases). Germline CDR1 reads LNHNV; CDR2 reads YYDKDF (reference sequence). The CDR3 consists of 13 residues. Trimming cost V 7 bases and J 4 bases, with 10 bases left between them. The CDR3: CATNTGTTGELFF. As DNA, the CDR3 is TGTGCCACCAATACAGGGACCACCGGGGAGCTGTTTTTT.

The J gene is TRBJ2-5, the V gene TRBV20-1; D is unclear. Trimming took 0 bases from V and 9 from J, leaving 8 bases between them. Looked up from germline, CDR1 is DFQATT and CDR2 is SNEGSKA (reference sequence). The CDR3 sequence is 11 residues long. CDR3 loop: CSARDQTAQYF. The DNA for the CDR3 is TGCAGTGCTAGAGATCAGACTGCCCAGTACTTC.

This chain uses TRBV19 with TRBJ1-1; D not certain. The germline V gene encodes CDR1 LNHDA and CDR2 SQIVND (reference sequence). The V end was cut by 8 bases, the J end by 5 bases, with 9 bases between. This CDR3 is 11 amino acids long. This chain's CDR3 is CASSSGTEAFF. Here the CDR3 DNA reads TGTGCCAGTTCCTCCGGGACTGAAGCTTTCTTT.

The chain links TRBV19 to TRBJ1-5, with TRBD1 matching 7 bases. The CDR3 covers 15 residues. The J segment lost 7 bases and the V segment lost 5 bases, leaving 11 bases of the junction unmatched. From germline, CDR1 is LNHDA and CDR2 SQIVND (reference sequence). The CDR3 loop is CASSYSQGGRQPQHF. CDR3 in DNA: TGTGCCAGTAGTTACAGTCAGGGGGGACGGCAGCCCCAGCATTTT.

This clone has just a few counts. The chain uses TRBV30 and TRBJ1-5, with 9 bases fitting TRBD1. Per the germline V gene, CDR1 is GTSNPN and CDR2 is SVGIG (reference sequence). Trimming removed 4 bases from V and 2 bases from J; junction bases left unmatched: 6. This CDR3 region has 15 residues. The CDR3 DNA reads TGTGCCTGGAAGGATGGACAGGGGCGCAATCAGCCCCAGCATTTT. Translated, it gives CAWKDGQGRNQPQHF.

Comment on this clone: With a much larger clone just one base away, this may be a read error. CDR3 amino acids: CASCGGGQDTGELFF. CDR3 in DNA: TGTGCCAGCTGTGGGGGGGGACAGGACACCGGGGAGCTGTTTTTT. This rearrangement joins TRBV25-1 to TRBJ2-2, with D possibly matching TRBD1 (8 bases). Looked up from germline, CDR1 is MGHDK and CDR2 is SYGVNS. There are 15 residues in the CDR3. Between the trimmed V and J ends, which lost 8 bases and 3 bases, there was a span of 16 bases.

The chain recombines TRBV15 with TRBJ1-5; D might be TRBD1 (6 bases). The CDR3 length is 17 residues. V shed 0 bases and J shed 0 bases, with 12 bases lying between them. Germline lookup yields CDR1 LNHNV and CDR2 YYDKDF (reference sequence). CDR3: CATSRDPTGLSNQPQHF. For the CDR3, the DNA is TGTGCCACCAGCAGAGATCCGACAGGACTTAGCAATCAGCCCCAGCATTTT.

The genes are TRBV30 and TRBJ1-5; 7 positions agree with TRBD1. The V segment lost 2 bases and the J segment 0 bases; nucleotides outside the gene matches: 4. The CDR3 consists of 15 residues. Germline assignment: CDR1 GTSNPN and CDR2 SVGIG (reference sequence). CDR3 in DNA: TGTGCCTGGAGTAGGGGGCTTAGTAGCAATCAGCCCCAGCATTTT. Translating it yields CAWSRGLSSNQPQHF.

This chain joins TRBV29-1 and TRBJ1-2; 9 bases are shared with TRBD1. The CDR3 contains 12 residues. The trim removed 7 bases at V and 5 bases at J, leaving 5 bases unmatched. From germline, CDR1 is SQVTM and CDR2 ANQGSEA. CDR3 in DNA: TGCAGCGGGGGGACAGGGAATTATGGCTACACCTTC. Its protein is CSGGTGNYGYTF.

CDR3 loop: CASSFGTVNEKLFF. Written as DNA, the CDR3 is TGTGCCAGCAGTTTCGGGACAGTTAATGAAAAACTGTTTTTT. J is TRBJ1-4 and V is TRBV27, with 7 bases lining up with TRBD1. This CDR3 region has 14 residues. CDR1 is MNHEY and CDR2 is SMNVEV in the germline V gene (reference sequence). After removal of 3 bases from V and 4 bases from J, the junction contained 2 bases not matched to a gene.

V usage is TRBV28 and J usage is TRBJ1-1; a possible D gene is TRBD1 (5 bases). Trimming removed 3 bases at V and 5 bases at J, with 13 bases between. The CDR3 covers 14 residues. Germline CDR1 and CDR2: MDHEN and SYDVKM. CDR3 sequence reads: CASSLPGRKTEAFF. CDR3 bases: TGTGCCAGCAGTTTGCCAGGGAGGAAGACTGAAGCTTTCTTT.